What follows is one T cell receptor (beta chain) and its context. The antigen is not known. The sample is drawn from a study of CD8 T cells in Susac syndrome. Points from the study as a whole: The study conceded that its TCR sequencing and HLA analysis involved relatively few individuals.

Relapsing-remitting disease, either stable or active, was present in the treatment-naive patients who were the multiple sclerosis controls. Negative isolation was used for CD8+ and CD4+ T cells and FACS enrichment for TEMRA cells. Germline CDR1 reads GTSNPN; CDR2 reads SVGIG (reference sequence). V gave up 7 bases and J gave up 9 bases; unmatched junction bases: 11. The CDR3 has 14 residues. Reverse transcription used roughly 0.45 to 1 ug RNA and random hexamers. TCR beta CDR3 was amplified by immunoSEQ covering 54 Vbeta and 13 Jbeta. MiXCR, applied by TCRdb to the immunoSEQ multiplex PCR reads, yields one record per CDR3 protein. The data contain around 130,000 distinct CDR3 sequences, approximately 90% of them singletons.

The chain has TRBV30 and TRBJ2-1; 11 nucleotides match TRBD2. The sequenced sample was CD8+ T cells from PBMCs. This sequence was found in a human donor with multiple sclerosis. Here the CDR3 DNA reads TGTGCCTTAACTATAGCGGGAGGGCGGCGTGAGCAGTTCTTC. Translating it yields CALTIAGGRREQFF.